What follows are 29 T cell receptor beta chains derived from one specimen sequenced in a study of PD-1 blockade in classical Hodgkin lymphoma. Noted time point: newly diagnosed, previously untreated cHL patient sample. The data were produced by immunoSEQ multiplex PCR, yet TCRdb's version contains in-frame clones alone and is incomplete. In the table there are approximately 70,000 clones, over 85% of which are singletons. Sequenced: peripheral blood mononuclear cells (PBMCs). Every receptor here comes from a human donor with classical Hodgkin lymphoma.

CDR3 protein: CAIGHFYEQYF. Written as DNA, the CDR3 is TGTGCCATAGGACATTTCTACGAGCAGTACTTC. The rearrangement links TRBV6-1 to TRBJ2-7; D might be TRBD1 (5 bases). This CDR3 comprises 11 residues. Trimming took off 10 bases at V and 3 bases at J, with 10 bases between the two ends. Per germline, CDR1 MNHNS and CDR2 SASEGT.

This chain connects TRBV27 to TRBJ2-1; no firm D call. The V gene lost 0 bases and the J gene lost 5 bases, with 5 bases spanning the gap. CDR3 length: 13 amino acids. CDR1 and CDR2 from the germline V gene are MNHEY and SMNVEV (reference sequence). The CDR3 nucleotides are TGTGCCAGCAGTTTATCGGCTAACAATGAGCAGTTCTTC. Residues: CASSLSANNEQFF.

The rearrangement links TRBV7-9 to TRBJ2-5; D not certain. Germline values: CDR1 SEHNR, CDR2 FQNEAQ (reference sequence). This CDR3 is 15 amino acids long. Trimming took off 3 bases at V and 5 bases at J, with 16 bases between the two ends. DNA for the CDR3: TGTGCCAGCAGCTTTGATATTTTCCCCCAGGAGACCCAGTACTTC. This gives the protein CASSFDIFPQETQYF.

The CDR3 nucleotides are TGTGCCAGCTCACCATATCTGGAGCACGAAGCTTTCTTT. Translated, it gives CASSPYLEHEAFF. V is TRBV18 and J is TRBJ1-1; D is ambiguous. The CDR3 has 13 amino acids. Germline V gene lookup returns CDR1 KGHSH and CDR2 LQKENI. With 2 bases removed from V and 8 bases from J, the gap between germline ends came to 12 bases.

This chain joins TRBV6-6 and TRBJ1-4, with TRBD1 matching 9 bases. The CDR3 totals 15 residues. Germline CDR1 MNHNY, CDR2 SVGAGI (reference sequence). V gave up 7 bases and J gave up 5 bases; unmatched junction bases: 8. CDR3 DNA sequence: TGTGCCAGCATCTACGGGGGACAGGGAAATGAAAAACTGTTTTTT. This gives the protein CASIYGGQGNEKLFF.

The J gene is TRBJ1-2, the V gene TRBV9; 7 bases map to TRBD1. Germline V gene lookup returns CDR1 SGDLS and CDR2 YYNGEE. This CDR3 has 15 residues. Trimming removed 4 bases from V and 8 bases from J; junction bases left unmatched: 14. The CDR3 region is CASSTRQGGAEGYTF. The CDR3, as DNA: TGTGCCAGCAGCACACGACAAGGGGGCGCGGAAGGCTACACCTTC.

This chain uses TRBV18 with TRBJ2-5; D perhaps matches TRBD1 (5 bases). The CDR3 has 17 amino acids. V was clipped by 2 bases and J by 4 bases, with 20 bases between them. CDR1 KGHSH and CDR2 LQKENI come from the germline V gene. The CDR3 region is CASSPVKRGGSLETQYF. The CDR3 bases are TGTGCCAGCTCACCAGTTAAAAGGGGCGGTTCGTTAGAGACCCAGTACTTC.

V and J are TRBV7-2 and TRBJ1-6; D might be TRBD1 (5 bases). This CDR3 comprises 13 residues. Germline V gives CDR1 SGHTA, CDR2 FQGNSA. V lost 11 bases and J 10 bases, leaving 18 bases between the germline ends. The CDR3 spells CASTRARGSPLHF. The CDR3 nucleotides read TGTGCCTCCACGAGGGCGAGGGGATCACCCCTCCACTTT. Drawing the rest from reference TRBV7-2 and TRBJ1-6, the complete variable domain is GAGVSQSPSNKVTEKGKDVELRCDPISGHTALYWYRQSLGQGLEFLIYFQGNSAPDKSGLPSDRFSAERTGGSVSTLTIQRTQQEDSAVYLCASTRARGSPLHFGNGTRLTVT.

V usage is TRBV19 and J usage is TRBJ1-1; 8 nucleotides align to TRBD1. CDR1 and CDR2 (germline): LNHDA, SQIVND (reference sequence). This CDR3 has 13 residues. Trimming removed 5 bases from V and 7 bases from J; junction bases left unmatched: 6. CDR3 residues: CASSADRGFEAFF. The DNA for the CDR3 is TGTGCCAGTAGTGCCGACAGGGGATTTGAAGCTTTCTTT.

V is TRBV19 and J is TRBJ1-1; D uncertain. This CDR3 region has 13 residues. Between the trimmed V and J ends, which lost 5 bases and 1 base, there was a span of 8 bases. CDR1 is LNHDA, CDR2 SQIVND, per germline (reference sequence). The CDR3 DNA is TGTGCCAGTAGTGAGTGGAGGAACACTGAAGCTTTCTTT. It codes for CASSEWRNTEAFF.

The chain recombines TRBV5-1 with TRBJ2-2; 11 nucleotides align to TRBD2. V shed 4 bases, J shed 8 bases, and the junction held 7 bases outside the gene matches. Germline V gene data show CDR1 as SGHRS and CDR2 as YFSETQ. CDR3 size: 15 residues. DNA for the CDR3: TGCGCCAGCAGCCCACGGACTAGCGGGTCTGGGGAGCTGTTTTTT. This codes for CASSPRTSGSGELFF.

This sequence joins TRBV7-9 and TRBJ2-3; D gene unclear. The V and J ends lost 4 bases and 2 bases respectively, with 1 base between them. The CDR3 is 11 amino acids. CDR1 is SEHNR, CDR2 FQNEAQ, per germline (reference sequence). This chain's CDR3 is CASSYTDTQYF. The CDR3 DNA follows: TGTGCCAGCAGCTACACAGATACGCAGTATTTT.

The V gene is TRBV4-2, the J gene TRBJ2-7, with D possibly TRBD1 on 5 matching bases. CDR3 length: 14 amino acids. CDR1 is LGHNA, CDR2 YNFKEQ, per germline. The V and J ends lost 1 base and 3 bases respectively, with 10 bases between them. CDR3 sequence reads: CASSQVPTDYEQYF. The CDR3 DNA follows: TGTGCCAGCAGCCAAGTCCCGACAGACTACGAGCAGTACTTC.

The chain is built from TRBV6-5 and TRBJ2-5; TRBD2 matches 8 bases. The CDR3 has 15 amino acids. CDR1 MNHEY and CDR2 SVGAGI come from the germline V gene. The V gene end was trimmed by 8 bases and the J gene end by 5 bases; junction bases not matched to a gene: 13. The CDR3 protein is CASASLGLGDETQYF. In DNA form, the CDR3 reads TGTGCCAGCGCAAGCCTGGGACTAGGGGACGAGACCCAGTACTTC.

This chain joins TRBV10-3 and TRBJ1-1, with D tentatively TRBD1 (6 bases). Germline loops: CDR1 ENHRY, CDR2 SYGVKD. V lost 5 bases, J lost 1 base, and 11 bases lay in between. The CDR3 loop spans 14 amino acids. The DNA of the CDR3 is TGTGCCATCAGTTCACAGGGCCCGAACACTGAAGCTTTCTTT. This gives the protein CAISSQGPNTEAFF.

The chain uses TRBV15 and TRBJ2-1; TRBD2 matches at 14 bases. Losses at the gene ends were 0 bases for V and 2 bases for J; bases not matched to a gene: 9. The CDR3 loop spans 20 amino acids. Germline V gives CDR1 LNHNV, CDR2 YYDKDF (reference sequence). The CDR3 DNA reads as TGTGCCACCAGCAGAGATCGATCAGGACTAGCGGGGGGCACCTACAATGAGCAGTTCTTC. It specifies CATSRDRSGLAGGTYNEQFF.

As concerns this clone: The sample has other DNA sequences that encode this CDR3 too. The chain joins TRBV7-9 to TRBJ2-7, with D unclear. V lost 2 bases and J lost 4, with 6 bases in between. The CDR3 is made up of 12 amino acids. Germline CDR1 and CDR2: SEHNR and FQNEAQ (reference sequence). The CDR3 sequence: CASSLSQYEQYF. CDR3 DNA sequence: TGTGCCAGCAGCTTATCTCAGTACGAGCAGTACTTC.

The rearrangement uses TRBV2 and TRBJ1-5; D is possibly TRBD1 (6 bases). CDR3 length equals 15 residues. Germline V gene data show CDR1 as SNHLY and CDR2 as FYNNEI. The V end lost 4 bases, the J end lost 6 bases, and 16 bases lay between the germline ends. The CDR3 here is CASSGEAGDRQPQHF. The CDR3 nucleotides read TGTGCCAGCAGTGGAGAGGCAGGGGATCGTCAGCCCCAGCATTTT.

The genes are TRBV25-1 and TRBJ1-2; no definite D call. The CDR3 is made up of 13 amino acids. V dropped 3 bases and J dropped 8 bases, with 13 bases sitting between them. Germline V CDR1 and CDR2: MGHDK, SYGVNS. CDR3 sequence (DNA): TGTGCCAGCAGTGACTATGGACTGGAGGGCTACACCTTC. It yields the protein CASSDYGLEGYTF.

This chain uses TRBV5-1 with TRBJ1-1, with D possibly being TRBD1 (5 bases). CDR3 length: 14 amino acids. Trimming shortened V by 3 bases and J by 4 bases, and 13 bases separated the two germline ends. The germline V gene encodes CDR1 SGHRS and CDR2 YFSETQ. DNA for the CDR3: TGCGCCAGCAGCTCTCAACTTGGGACCACTGAAGCTTTCTTT. Translation gives CASSSQLGTTEAFF.

The rearrangement links TRBV6-1 to TRBJ1-4; the D gene is possibly TRBD1 (5 bases). Trimming removed 3 bases at V and 11 bases at J, with 13 bases between. The CDR3 covers 13 residues. CDR1 is MNHNS, CDR2 SASEGT, per germline. CDR3 sequence reads: CASSDRENAKLFF. The CDR3 nucleotides read TGTGCCAGCAGTGACAGGGAGAATGCGAAACTGTTTTTT.

J is TRBJ2-1 and V is TRBV7-2; D is uncertain. Germline V gene data show CDR1 as SGHTA and CDR2 as FQGNSA. This CDR3 region has 13 residues. V was trimmed by 3 bases and J by 10 bases, leaving 13 bases between them. The CDR3 nucleotides are TGTGCCAGCAGCTTTAATCCTTTCTACGAGCAGTTCTTC. This codes for CASSFNPFYEQFF.

This sequence joins TRBV6-1 and TRBJ2-5; TRBD2 might be the D (5 bases). With 8 bases removed from V and 2 bases from J, the gap between germline ends came to 15 bases. The CDR3 contains 14 residues. In germline, CDR1 is MNHNS, CDR2 SASEGT. The CDR3 coding sequence is TGTGCCAGCGACCGCGGGCTTTATCAAGAGACCCAGTACTTC. Its protein product is CASDRGLYQETQYF.

This rearrangement joins TRBV5-6 to TRBJ1-4; D unresolved. Per the germline V gene, CDR1 is SGHDT and CDR2 is YYEEEE. This CDR3 comprises 16 residues. Trimming took 0 bases from V and 5 from J, leaving 14 bases between them. This CDR3 reads CASSLVRDQPNEKLFF. CDR3 DNA sequence: TGTGCCAGCAGCTTGGTGAGAGACCAACCAAATGAAAAACTGTTTTTT. The whole variable domain, remainder taken from reference TRBV5-6 and TRBJ1-4, is DAGVTQSPTHLIKTRGQQVTLRCSPKSGHDTVSWYQQALGQGPQFIFQYYEEEERQRGNFPDRFSGHQFPNYSSELNVNALLLGDSALYLCASSLVRDQPNEKLFFGSGTQLSVL.

The J gene is TRBJ1-2, the V gene TRBV10-3, with TRBD1 matching over 12 bases. V shed 4 bases and J 5 bases; nucleotides not matched to a gene: 11. The CDR3 is 17 amino acids. Per germline, CDR1 ENHRY and CDR2 SYGVKD. The CDR3 spells CAISGGQGAPRLYGYTF. The CDR3 nucleotides read TGTGCCATCAGTGGGGGACAGGGGGCGCCCCGACTTTATGGCTACACCTTC.

The rearrangement uses TRBV2 and TRBJ2-2; TRBD2 matches 14 bases. J lost 5 bases, V lost 6 bases, and 2 bases had no gene match. CDR3 length: 15 residues. CDR1 is SNHLY and CDR2 is FYNNEI in the germline V gene. CDR3 bases: TGTGCCAGCAGGGGACTAGCGGGGGAAACCGGGGAGCTGTTTTTT. Translated, it gives CASRGLAGETGELFF.

This clone has a handful of counts. The chain has TRBV6-1 and TRBJ2-7, with TRBD1 matching over 8 bases. The length of the CDR3 is 14 residues. The trim removed 3 bases at V and 6 bases at J, leaving 7 bases unmatched. The germline CDR1 and CDR2 sequences are MNHNS and SASEGT. The CDR3 DNA reads as TGTGCCAGCAGTGAGACAGGGGACCCCCCCGAGCAGTACTTC. Translation: CASSETGDPPEQYF.

Here the CDR3 reads CASSVYGGNTGELFF. The CDR3 nucleotides read TGTGCCAGCAGTGTATATGGGGGGAACACCGGGGAGCTGTTTTTT. This chain connects TRBV2 to TRBJ2-2; D possibly uses TRBD1 or TRBD2 (5 bases each). V lost 4 bases, J lost 1 base, and 10 bases lay in between. Per the germline V gene, CDR1 is SNHLY and CDR2 is FYNNEI. The CDR3 is made up of 15 amino acids.

The V gene is TRBV5-5, the J gene TRBJ2-5; 9 positions match TRBD1. The germline gives CDR1 SGHKS, CDR2 YYEKEE (reference sequence). This CDR3 has 15 residues. J was trimmed by 5 bases and V by 0 bases; bases with no gene match: 5. The CDR3 spells CASSLGRTGAETQYF. The CDR3 coding sequence is TGTGCCAGCAGCTTGGGGAGGACAGGGGCCGAGACCCAGTACTTC.